A single sample gave rise to the 15 T cell receptor beta chains below, sequenced in a study of CD4+ T cells in melanoma. The protocol was immunoSEQ multiplex PCR, while the TCRdb copy is restricted to in-frame clones and leaves out a portion. Of over 130,000 clones in the sample, 80% to 95% are singletons; the top ten hold 1.5% to 1.7%. The source of these receptors is a human donor with melanoma.

The V gene is TRBV18, the J gene TRBJ1-2, with a tentative D call TRBD1 (6 bases). Germline CDR1 is KGHSH and CDR2 is LQKENI. V was clipped by 5 bases and J by 11 bases, with 15 bases between them. The CDR3 loop spans 12 amino acids. The DNA for the CDR3 is TGTGCCAGCTCAAACACCGGACAGCGTTACACCTTC. Protein product: CASSNTGQRYTF. Full variable domain (outside the CDR3, taken from reference TRBV18 and TRBJ1-2): NAGVMQNPRHLVRRRGQEARLRCSPMKGHSHVYWYRQLPEEGLKFMVYLQKENIIDESGMPKERFSAEFPKEGPSILRIQQVVRGDSAAYFCASSNTGQRYTFGSGTRLTVV.

The rearrangement uses TRBV6-5 and TRBJ1-3; a weak D match, TRBD1 (5 bases). The V gene lost 7 bases and the J gene lost 1 base, with 11 bases spanning the gap. The germline V gene encodes CDR1 MNHEY and CDR2 SVGAGI. This CDR3 is built from 14 residues. This CDR3 is CASTNGGSGNTIYF. DNA for the CDR3: TGTGCCAGCACCAACGGGGGTTCTGGAAACACCATATATTTT.

The chain has TRBV7-3 and TRBJ1-1, with 7 bases lining up with TRBD1. The germline CDR1 and CDR2 sequences are SGHTA and FQGTGA. With V trimmed by 5 bases and J by 4 bases, 7 bases remained unmatched. CDR3 length equals 14 residues. CDR3 sequence (DNA): TGTGCCAGCAGCAGCACAGGGGTGGTCACTGAAGCTTTCTTT. Its translation: CASSSTGVVTEAFF.

Concerning this clone itself: Other DNA sequences from this sample encode an identical CDR3 as well. J is TRBJ1-1 and V is TRBV12-5, with D maybe TRBD1 (6 bases). Trimming stripped 1 base from V and 5 bases from J, with 11 bases between. The CDR3 extends over 14 amino acids. Germline V gives CDR1 LGHNT, CDR2 FRNRAP. The CDR3 DNA reads TGTGCTAGTGGTTTGGAGGGGGGGAGGACTGAAGCTTTCTTT. Translating gives CASGLEGGRTEAFF.

With regard to this clone: Distinct nucleotide sequences in the sample also encode this CDR3. The chain is built from TRBV29-1 and TRBJ2-3; D not resolved. CDR1 SQVTM and CDR2 ANQGSEA come from the germline V gene. The CDR3 consists of 10 residues. Trimming removed 6 bases from V and 2 bases from J, with 3 bases in between. CDR3 residues: CSVDTDTQYF. CDR3 bases: TGCAGCGTGGACACAGATACGCAGTATTTT.

The chain couples TRBV7-6 to TRBJ2-5, with no clear D. V gave up 2 bases and J gave up 7 bases, with 5 bases separating them. CDR1 SGHVS and CDR2 FNYEAQ come from the germline V gene. This CDR3 spans 11 amino acids. Here the CDR3 DNA reads TGTGCCAGCAGCTTAATGGGGACCCAGTACTTC. It specifies CASSLMGTQYF.

The J gene is TRBJ2-3, the V gene TRBV14, with 8 positions matching TRBD2. Trimming at V came to 4 bases and at J to 4 bases, leaving 4 bases not matched to a gene. CDR3 length equals 14 residues. Germline V gene sequence: CDR1 SGHDN, CDR2 FVKESK. As DNA, the CDR3 is TGTGCCAGCAGCCTGACTAGCGTGGCAGATACGCAGTATTTT. Its protein is CASSLTSVADTQYF.

The V and J genes are TRBV29-1 and TRBJ1-1, with D maybe TRBD1 (6 bases). Trimming shortened V by 6 bases and J by 1 base, and 18 bases separated the two germline ends. The CDR3 is 15 amino acids. The V gene's germline CDR1 is SQVTM and CDR2 ANQGSEA. The DNA for the CDR3 is TGCAGCGTCAGTGACAGGAATGACAGGAACACTGAAGCTTTCTTT. Its protein is CSVSDRNDRNTEAFF.

The J gene is TRBJ1-1, the V gene TRBV7-3, with 7 nucleotides matching TRBD1. Trimming took 3 bases from V and 8 from J; bases not matched to a gene: 6. Germline V gene data show CDR1 as SGHTA and CDR2 as FQGTGA. The CDR3 is 13 residues long. The CDR3 region has the DNA TGTGCCAGCAGCTTCGACAGGGCAAAGGAAGCTTTCTTT. It codes for CASSFDRAKEAFF.

The rearrangement joins TRBV7-8 to TRBJ1-1; the D is unclear. Per the germline V gene, CDR1 is SGHVS and CDR2 is FQNEAQ. V lost 3 bases, J lost 0 bases, and 11 bases lay in between. This CDR3 region has 15 residues. CDR3 sequence: CASSFEFAVNTEAFF. The CDR3, as DNA: TGTGCCAGCAGCTTTGAGTTCGCAGTGAACACTGAAGCTTTCTTT. Looking up the rest from reference TRBV7-8 and TRBJ1-1 gives the full variable domain: GAGVSQSPRYKVAKRGQDVALRCDPISGHVSLFWYQQALGQGPEFLTYFQNEAQLDKSGLPSDRFFAERPEGSVSTLKIQRTQQEDSAVYLCASSFEFAVNTEAFFGQGTRLTVV.

The chain combines TRBV10-3 with TRBJ2-5; 13 nucleotides align to TRBD2. Germline assignment: CDR1 ENHRY and CDR2 SYGVKD. V shed 5 bases, J shed 1 base, and the junction held 7 bases outside the gene matches. The CDR3 runs 17 residues. The CDR3 DNA reads TGTGCCATCAGTCCCCGACTAGCGGGGGGCCTCCAAGAGACCCAGTACTTC. This codes for CAISPRLAGGLQETQYF.

The rearrangement links TRBV5-1 to TRBJ2-5; 9 bases match TRBD1. In germline, CDR1 is SGHRS, CDR2 YFSETQ. This CDR3 has 15 amino acids. Trimming at V came to 0 bases and at J to 2 bases, leaving 2 bases not matched to a gene. CDR3 amino acids: CASSLADRGQETQYF. CDR3 coding DNA: TGCGCCAGCAGCTTGGCGGACAGGGGTCAAGAGACCCAGTACTTC.

DNA of the CDR3: TGTGCCTGGAGCCCCTGGGGAGGGGTGAACACTGAAGCTTTCTTT. It encodes CAWSPWGGVNTEAFF. The chain combines TRBV30 with TRBJ1-1, with D tentatively TRBD1 (5 bases). The CDR3 is 15 amino acids. Germline values: CDR1 GTSNPN, CDR2 SVGIG (reference sequence). Trimming left V 3 bases short and J 0 bases short, with 14 bases between.

This chain connects TRBV29-1 to TRBJ2-1; the match to TRBD2 covers 12 bases. The CDR3 spans 19 residues. The V gene's germline CDR1 is SQVTM and CDR2 ANQGSEA. J was trimmed by 9 bases and V by 2 bases; bases with no gene match: 20. The CDR3 loop is CSVEHNRLEASGGAGEQFF. For the CDR3, the DNA is TGCAGCGTTGAACACAACCGGCTGGAGGCTAGCGGGGGGGCAGGTGAGCAGTTCTTC.

V usage is TRBV19 and J usage is TRBJ1-5; the D gene is possibly TRBD1 (6 bases). CDR3 length equals 14 residues. CDR1 and CDR2 (germline): LNHDA, SQIVND (reference sequence). Deletions cut 3 bases from V and 4 bases from J, with 10 bases between. The CDR3 protein is CASSMQGRNQPQHF. Written as DNA, the CDR3 is TGTGCCAGTAGTATGCAGGGGAGAAATCAGCCCCAGCATTTT.